The TCR beta chain under discussion was sequenced for a study of STAT3 mutations in large granular lymphocyte leukemia. About the study: Immunosuppressive therapy was given to more than half of T-LGLL patients. Overall study results and limits: Every T-LGLL patient had at least one immunodominant TCRbeta clonotype. TCR clonotype switching after therapy occurred in about 35% of the 18 patients.

The protocol was immunoSEQ multiplex PCR, while the TCRdb copy is restricted to in-frame clones and leaves out a portion. This sample has some 31,000 clones; around 85% occur once, and the top ten carry approximately 12%. This CDR3 has 17 amino acids. The germline CDR1 and CDR2 sequences are LNHNV and YYDKDF (reference sequence). Trimming cost V 3 bases and J 9 bases; bases outside gene matches: 14. About this clone: Its cognate antigen is unknown.

This clonotype was sampled from a man aged 55-75 years with T-cell large granular lymphocyte leukemia. Some clones in this sample may be carry-over from other donors' samples. The sample taken for sequencing was peripheral blood mononuclear cells. The chain employs TRBV15 and TRBJ2-1; TRBD2 matches 10 bases. The CDR3 DNA reads TGTGCCACCAGCAGCTCGTTAGCGGGAGGACGGGGTGGTGAGCAGTTCTTC. Encoded protein: CATSSSLAGGRGGEQFF.